The sequence of this T cell receptor beta chain was determined in a study of shared clonotypes between healthy human individuals. Study conclusions and caveats: Relative to their counterparts shared across all four donors, non-shared clonotypes exhibited diminished generation probabilities.

Germline CDR1 SGDLS, CDR2 YYNGEE. V shed 0 bases and J shed 0 bases, with 7 bases lying between them. This CDR3 region has 16 residues. This clone was counted a few times. Its matching antigen is unknown. Terminally differentiated effector memory CD45RA+ cells were excluded from the naive CD8 cells, which were CD45RO-negative and positively selected for CCR7. Profiled with immunoSEQ multiplex PCR; TCRdb holds only in-frame clones, not every one. Among about 1,800,000 clones listed, approximately 94% were seen once. The sequence was obtained from a man aged 18-30 years in good health. Sample: naive CD8+ T cells sorted from blood. The V call is TRBV9, the J call TRBJ1-6, with D hard to call. Written as DNA, the CDR3 is TGTGCCAGCAGCGTAGACGTCTTCTCCTATAATTCACCCCTCCACTTT. This gives the protein CASSVDVFSYNSPLHF. Filled out from reference TRBV9 and TRBJ1-6, the complete variable domain reads DSGVTQTPKHLITATGQRVTLRCSPRSGDLSVYWYQQSLDQGLQFLIQYYNGEERAKGNILERFSAQQFPDLHSELNLSSLELGDSALYFCASSVDVFSYNSPLHFGNGTRLTVT.